Here is one T cell receptor (beta chain) with its context. Its antigen remains unidentified. This entry belongs to a study of T cell responses to AZD1222 COVID-19 vaccine. Study at large: Pooling of second doses given at about 4 or about 12 weeks was done.

Study results and limitations: All repertoire sampling was performed exclusively after the peak T cell response. Vaccine-associated CD4 TCRs spanned spike, dominant at 160-218 and 743-854. Females made up more of the donors, who were largely white British, and clonal diversity may have come out too low.

Generated by immunoSEQ multiplex PCR, the TCRdb table keeps only in-frame clones and is missing some. This table has 120,000 or so clones, roughly 92% appearing once. The V gene's germline CDR1 is WSHSY and CDR2 SAAADI. V trimming: 3 bases; J trimming: 4 bases; junction bases outside the gene matches: 6. The CDR3 spans 16 residues. This sequence originates from an adult in good health. The chain carries TRBV10-2 and TRBJ2-7, with 13 bases lining up with TRBD2. The sequences come from peripheral blood, collected on day 0 of AZD1222 vaccination. The CDR3 is CASSDPLAGGRYEQYF. The CDR3 DNA sequence: TGCGCCAGCAGTGACCCACTAGCGGGGGGGCGATACGAGCAGTACTTC.